The clone carrying this T cell receptor (beta chain) was observed a single time. What it binds is unknown. There are 12 residues in the CDR3. The V gene lost 9 bases and the J gene lost 5 bases, with 11 bases spanning the gap. Germline V gene data show CDR1 as ENHRY and CDR2 as SYGVKD. The data belong to a study of cytomegalovirus exposure and HLA in healthy donors. Study context: A subsequent analysis stated that the approximately 120 validation repertoires were run on the same platform as the 550 to 750 first-cohort repertoires.

Using immunoSEQ multiplex PCR, the repertoire was profiled, and TCRdb retains in-frame clones only, with some absent. Among roughly 90,000 clones listed, roughly 85% were seen once. Study-level points and caveats: TCR clusters originating in the first cohort tended to co-occur in the 110 or so validation repertoires, according to a later analysis. The study labeled 170 or so TCR beta chains cytomegalovirus-associated.

The rearrangement joins TRBV10-3 to TRBJ2-1; possibly TRBD2 for D (5 bases). The clonotype was recovered from a man aged 18 to 29 in good health and CMV-seropositive. Sequenced input: PBMCs. CDR3 residues: CAILGLDNEQFF. The CDR3 coding sequence is TGTGCCATACTCGGACTCGACAATGAGCAGTTCTTC.